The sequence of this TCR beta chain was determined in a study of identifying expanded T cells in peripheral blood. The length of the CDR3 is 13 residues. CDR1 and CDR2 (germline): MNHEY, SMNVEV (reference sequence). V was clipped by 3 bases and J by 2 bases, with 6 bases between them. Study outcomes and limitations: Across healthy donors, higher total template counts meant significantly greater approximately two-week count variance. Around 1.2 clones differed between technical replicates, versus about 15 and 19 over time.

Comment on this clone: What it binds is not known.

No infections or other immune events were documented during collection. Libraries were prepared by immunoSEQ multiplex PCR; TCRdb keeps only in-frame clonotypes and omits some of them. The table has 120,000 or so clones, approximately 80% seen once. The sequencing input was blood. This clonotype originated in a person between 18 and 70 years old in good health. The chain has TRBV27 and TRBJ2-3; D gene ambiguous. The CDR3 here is CASSFVVTDTQYF. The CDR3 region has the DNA TGTGCCAGCAGTTTTGTGGTCACAGATACGCAGTATTTT.